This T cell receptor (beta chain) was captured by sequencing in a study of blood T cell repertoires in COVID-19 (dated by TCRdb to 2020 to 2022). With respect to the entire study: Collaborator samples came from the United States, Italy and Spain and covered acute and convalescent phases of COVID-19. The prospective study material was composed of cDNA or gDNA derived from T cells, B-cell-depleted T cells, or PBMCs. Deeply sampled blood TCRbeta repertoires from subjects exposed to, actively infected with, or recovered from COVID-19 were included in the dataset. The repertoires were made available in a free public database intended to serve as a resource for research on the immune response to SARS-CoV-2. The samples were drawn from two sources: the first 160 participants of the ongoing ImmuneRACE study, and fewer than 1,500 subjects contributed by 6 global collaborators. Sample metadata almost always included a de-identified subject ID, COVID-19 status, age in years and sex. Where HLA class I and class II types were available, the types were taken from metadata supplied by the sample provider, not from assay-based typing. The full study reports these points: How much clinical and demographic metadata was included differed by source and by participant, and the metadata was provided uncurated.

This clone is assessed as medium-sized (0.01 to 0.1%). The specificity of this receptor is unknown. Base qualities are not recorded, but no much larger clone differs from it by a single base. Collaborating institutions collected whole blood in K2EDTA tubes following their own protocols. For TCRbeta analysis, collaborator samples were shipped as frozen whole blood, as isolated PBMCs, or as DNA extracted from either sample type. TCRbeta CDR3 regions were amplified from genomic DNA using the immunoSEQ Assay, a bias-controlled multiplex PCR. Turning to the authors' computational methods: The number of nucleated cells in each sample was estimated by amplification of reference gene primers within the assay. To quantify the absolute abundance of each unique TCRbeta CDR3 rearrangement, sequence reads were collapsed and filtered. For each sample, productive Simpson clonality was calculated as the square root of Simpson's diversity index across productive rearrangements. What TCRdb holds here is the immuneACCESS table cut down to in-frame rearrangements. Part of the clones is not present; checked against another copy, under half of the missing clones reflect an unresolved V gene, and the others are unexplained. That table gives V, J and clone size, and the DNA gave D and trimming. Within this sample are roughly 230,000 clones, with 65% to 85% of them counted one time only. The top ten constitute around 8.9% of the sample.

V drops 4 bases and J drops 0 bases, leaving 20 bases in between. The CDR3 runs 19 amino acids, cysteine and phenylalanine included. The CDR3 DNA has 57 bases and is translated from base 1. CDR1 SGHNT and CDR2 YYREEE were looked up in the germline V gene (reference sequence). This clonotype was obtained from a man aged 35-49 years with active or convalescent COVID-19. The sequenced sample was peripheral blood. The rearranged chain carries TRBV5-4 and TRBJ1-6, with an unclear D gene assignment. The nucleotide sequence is TGTGCCAGCAGCCCGGAGGTTGGGGTCGGGAGCTCCTATAATTCACCCCTCCACTTT. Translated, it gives CASSPEVGVGSSYNSPLHF.